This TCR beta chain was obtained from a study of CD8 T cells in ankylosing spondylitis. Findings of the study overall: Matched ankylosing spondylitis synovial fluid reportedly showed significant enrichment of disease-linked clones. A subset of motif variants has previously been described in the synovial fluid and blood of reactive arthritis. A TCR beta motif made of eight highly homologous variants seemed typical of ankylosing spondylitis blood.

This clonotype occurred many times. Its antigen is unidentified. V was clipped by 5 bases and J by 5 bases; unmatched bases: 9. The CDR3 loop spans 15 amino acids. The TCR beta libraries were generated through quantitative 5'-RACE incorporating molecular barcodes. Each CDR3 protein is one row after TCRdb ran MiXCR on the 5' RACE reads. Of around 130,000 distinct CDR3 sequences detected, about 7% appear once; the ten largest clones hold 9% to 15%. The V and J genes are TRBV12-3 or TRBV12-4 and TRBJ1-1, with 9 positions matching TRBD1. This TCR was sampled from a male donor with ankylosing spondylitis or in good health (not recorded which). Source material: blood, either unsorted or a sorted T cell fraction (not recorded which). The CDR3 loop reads CASSTTGGKGTEAFF. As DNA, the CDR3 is TGTGCCAGCAGTACGACAGGGGGGAAGGGGACTGAAGCTTTCTTT.